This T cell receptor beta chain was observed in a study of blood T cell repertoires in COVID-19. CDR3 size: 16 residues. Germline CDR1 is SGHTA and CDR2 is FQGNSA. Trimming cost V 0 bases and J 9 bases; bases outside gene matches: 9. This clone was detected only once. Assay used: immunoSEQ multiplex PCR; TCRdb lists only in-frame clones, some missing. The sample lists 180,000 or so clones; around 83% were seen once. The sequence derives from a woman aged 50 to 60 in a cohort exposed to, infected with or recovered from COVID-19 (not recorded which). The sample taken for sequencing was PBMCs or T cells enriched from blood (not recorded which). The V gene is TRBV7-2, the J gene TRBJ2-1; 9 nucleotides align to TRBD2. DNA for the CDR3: TGTGCCAGCAGCTTAGCTAGCGGGGGAACCCTCGGTGAGCAGTTCTTC. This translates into CASSLASGGTLGEQFF.